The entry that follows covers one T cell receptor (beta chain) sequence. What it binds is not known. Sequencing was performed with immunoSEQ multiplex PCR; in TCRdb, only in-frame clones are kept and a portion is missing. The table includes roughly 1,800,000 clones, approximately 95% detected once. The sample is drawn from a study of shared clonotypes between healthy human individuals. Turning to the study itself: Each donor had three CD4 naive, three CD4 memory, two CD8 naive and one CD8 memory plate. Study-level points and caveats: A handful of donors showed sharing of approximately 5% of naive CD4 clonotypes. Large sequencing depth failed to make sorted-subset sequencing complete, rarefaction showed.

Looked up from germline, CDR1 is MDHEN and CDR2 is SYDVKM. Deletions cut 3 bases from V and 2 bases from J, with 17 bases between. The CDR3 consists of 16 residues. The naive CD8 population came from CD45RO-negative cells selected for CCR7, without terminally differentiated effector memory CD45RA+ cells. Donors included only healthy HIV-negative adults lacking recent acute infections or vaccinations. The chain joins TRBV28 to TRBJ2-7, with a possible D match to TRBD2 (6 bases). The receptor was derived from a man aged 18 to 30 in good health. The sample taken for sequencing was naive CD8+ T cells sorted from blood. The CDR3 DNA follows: TGTGCCAGCAGTTTTTATGGGGGGAGAGGTACCTACGAGCAGTACTTC. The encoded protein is CASSFYGGRGTYEQYF.